The rows below give T cell receptor beta chains drawn from one sample of a study of low-dose radiotherapy and immunotherapy resistance in tumors. TCRdb re-analysed the reads in MiXCR, keeping a single row per CDR3 protein. The table includes some 52,000 distinct CDR3 sequences, approximately 35% detected once. The specimen was PBMCs, collected after low-dose radiotherapy plus immunotherapy. All receptors derive from a male donor with rectosigmoid adenocarcinoma. The CDR3 runs from the conserved cysteine through the conserved F or W. The order of the fields is D gene, clone size, J gene, V gene, CDR3 DNA, CDR3 protein. The D gene is left open where the match is weak. Not all rows give a size; the values are once, few, many and, for expanded clones, a class.

TRBD2 | NA | TRBJ2-2 | TRBV6-2/TRBV6-3 | TGTGCCAGCAGTTGGAGCGGGGGGGCGAACCACGGGGAGCTGTTTTTT | CASSWSGGANHGELFF
NA | many | TRBJ2-4 | TRBV6-5 | TGTGCCAGCAGCCGTCGGACAGCTTCAGCCAAAAACATTCAGTACTTC | CASSRRTASAKNIQYF
TRBD1 | few | TRBJ2-5 | TRBV5-1 | TGCGCCAGCAGCTTCGCCGGGACAGGTCAAGAGACCCAGTACTTC | CASSFAGTGQETQYF
NA | NA | TRBJ2-7 | TRBV28 | TGTGCCAGCAGTTTAGGGGTAGTCTACGAGCAGTACTTC | CASSLGVVYEQYF
TRBD2 | NA | TRBJ2-1 | TRBV9 | TGTGCCAGCAGCGTAGCACTAGCGGGGGGTCTCTCCTACAATGAGCAGTTCTTC | CASSVALAGGLSYNEQFF
TRBD1 | many | TRBJ2-2 | TRBV6-4 | TGTGCCAGCAGTGACCACCCGACAGGGGAGACCGGGGAGCTGTTTTTT | CASSDHPTGETGELFF
NA | NA | TRBJ2-7 | TRBV28 | TGTGCCAGCAGCTATACACTGACAGGCCAGTCCTACGAGCAGTACTTC | CASSYTLTGQSYEQYF
NA | few | TRBJ2-7 | TRBV11-2 | TGTGCCAGCAGCCGCGCCTTGAGGTCCTACGAGCAGTACTTC | CASSRALRSYEQYF
NA | many | TRBJ2-1 | TRBV5-1 | TGCGCCAGCTCGTCAGGGGCGAATGAGCAGTTCTTC | CASSSGANEQFF
TRBD1 | NA | TRBJ2-2 | TRBV27 | TGTGCCAGCAGTTTAGCAGGGGGCTTGGTCGGGGAGCTGTTTTTT | CASSLAGGLVGELFF